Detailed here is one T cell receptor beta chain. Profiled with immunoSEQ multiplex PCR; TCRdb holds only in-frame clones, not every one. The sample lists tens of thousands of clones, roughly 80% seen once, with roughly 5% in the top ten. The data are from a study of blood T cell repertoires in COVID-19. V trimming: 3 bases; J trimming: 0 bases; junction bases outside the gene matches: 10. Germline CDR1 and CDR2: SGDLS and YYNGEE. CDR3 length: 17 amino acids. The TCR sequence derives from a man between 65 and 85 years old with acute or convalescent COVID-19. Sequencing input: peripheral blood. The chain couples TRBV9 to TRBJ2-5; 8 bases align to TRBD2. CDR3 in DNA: TGTGCCAGCAGCGGATCCGGGACTAGACAGTACCAAGAGACCCAGTACTTC. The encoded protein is CASSGSGTRQYQETQYF. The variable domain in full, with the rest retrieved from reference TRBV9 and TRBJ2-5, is DSGVTQTPKHLITATGQRVTLRCSPRSGDLSVYWYQQSLDQGLQFLIQYYNGEERAKGNILERFSAQQFPDLHSELNLSSLELGDSALYFCASSGSGTRQYQETQYFGPGTRLLVL.